The 25 T cell receptor beta chains below come from one sample, sequenced in a study of cytomegalovirus exposure and HLA in healthy donors. PCR involved 60 Vbeta and 13 Jbeta primers. The data were produced by immunoSEQ multiplex PCR, yet TCRdb's version contains in-frame clones alone and is incomplete. Of roughly 160,000 clones listed, more than 70% are singletons. Sequencing was done on a sample of PBMCs. These TCRs come from a boy between 2 and 15 years old in good health and CMV-seronegative.

The gene calls are TRBV4-1 and TRBJ2-1, with D unresolved. Trimming took 4 bases from V and 4 from J, leaving 17 bases between them. In germline, CDR1 is MGHRA, CDR2 YSYEKL. The CDR3 runs to 16 residues. As DNA, the CDR3 is TGCGCCAGCAGCCTAACGCTGGCGGCTGATTACAATGAGCAGTTCTTC. It codes for CASSLTLAADYNEQFF.

This chain uses TRBV5-1 with TRBJ2-1, with 10 positions matching TRBD2. Germline-derived CDR1 and CDR2 are SGHRS and YFSETQ. V was clipped by 4 bases and J by 10 bases; unmatched bases: 11. This CDR3 comprises 15 residues. For the CDR3, the DNA is TGCGCCAGCAGCGGTGGAACTAGCGGGATTGGAGAGCAGTTCTTC. Translated: CASSGGTSGIGEQFF.

The chain uses TRBV5-4 and TRBJ2-7, with D perhaps matching TRBD1 (6 bases). Germline V gene lookup returns CDR1 SGHNT and CDR2 YYREEE (reference sequence). V was pared by 4 bases and J by 0 bases, with 17 bases between. The CDR3 sequence is 16 residues long. CDR3 sequence: CASSGGDRFPSYEQYF. The CDR3 DNA reads as TGTGCCAGCAGCGGAGGCGACAGGTTTCCCTCCTACGAGCAGTACTTC. Drawing the rest from reference TRBV5-4 and TRBJ2-7, the complete variable domain is ETGVTQSPTHLIKTRGQQVTLRCSSQSGHNTVSWYQQALGQGPQFIFQYYREEENGRGNFPPRFSGLQFPNYSSELNVNALELDDSALYLCASSGGDRFPSYEQYFGPGTRLTVT.

The chain recombines TRBV30 with TRBJ2-5, with D possibly TRBD2 on 5 matching bases. The J call could be wrong; TRBJ2-7 is a better fit for the DNA end. Germline CDR1 and CDR2: GTSNPN and SVGIG (reference sequence). The CDR3 loop spans 13 amino acids. For the CDR3, the DNA is TGTGCCTGGAGTGTGAGGGTTGGGTACGAGCAGTACTTC. The encoded protein is CAWSVRVGYEQYF.

The rearrangement uses TRBV7-8 and TRBJ2-5; 7 nucleotides match TRBD1. Unmatched junction bases numbered 9, after V lost 4 bases and J lost 4 bases. Germline CDR1 and CDR2: SGHVS and FQNEAQ. The CDR3 length is 15 residues. The CDR3, as DNA: TGTGCCAGCAGCTATGACAGGGTCCCAGTAGAGACCCAGTACTTC. Residues: CASSYDRVPVETQYF.

The chain links TRBV28 to TRBJ2-7; no definite D call. V was pared by 1 base and J by 2 bases, with 6 bases between. In germline, CDR1 is MDHEN, CDR2 SYDVKM. This CDR3 has 13 amino acids. The CDR3 coding sequence is TGTGCCAGCAGTTTATACCAGACCTACGAGCAGTACTTC. It yields the protein CASSLYQTYEQYF.

The chain uses TRBV2 and TRBJ2-5, with 9 positions matching TRBD1. CDR1 is SNHLY and CDR2 is FYNNEI in the germline V gene. This CDR3 is built from 14 residues. With 4 bases clipped from V and 5 bases from J, the junction kept 5 bases outside the gene matches. CDR3 sequence: CASSGQGDLETQYF. For the CDR3, the DNA is TGTGCCAGCAGTGGACAGGGGGATCTGGAGACCCAGTACTTC.

V gene TRBV19 combines with J gene TRBJ2-1, with TRBD2 matching over 8 bases. The V gene's germline CDR1 is LNHDA and CDR2 SQIVND (reference sequence). Trimming cost V 0 bases and J 8 bases; bases outside gene matches: 6. The CDR3 loop spans 15 amino acids. The DNA for the CDR3 is TGTGCCAGTAGTATAGACGGGAGGGCCGCAGATGAGCAGTTCTTC. It encodes CASSIDGRAADEQFF.

The rearrangement joins TRBV7-9 to TRBJ2-5; 14 bases fit TRBD2. The CDR3 loop spans 16 amino acids. With 6 bases clipped from V and 4 bases from J, the junction kept 7 bases outside the gene matches. CDR1 and CDR2 (germline): SEHNR, FQNEAQ (reference sequence). This CDR3 reads CASRGLAGEGVETQYF. DNA for the CDR3: TGTGCCAGCAGGGGACTAGCGGGAGAGGGGGTAGAGACCCAGTACTTC.

The chain carries TRBV7-2 and TRBJ2-5, with 11 bases that match TRBD2. This CDR3 has 16 amino acids. Germline-derived CDR1 and CDR2 are SGHTA and FQGNSA. The V and J ends lost 4 bases and 5 bases, in that order; junction bases with no gene match: 9. The CDR3 spells CASSSKLAGVRETQYF. CDR3 nucleotide sequence: TGTGCCAGCAGCTCAAAACTAGCGGGAGTGCGGGAGACCCAGTACTTC.

The J gene is TRBJ2-7, the V gene TRBV11-2; tentative D call: TRBD1 (6 bases). The germline CDR1 and CDR2 sequences are SGHAT and FQNNGV. CDR3 length: 13 amino acids. Trimming took off 3 bases at V and 3 bases at J, with 9 bases between the two ends. The CDR3 loop reads CASSFRDIYEQYF. CDR3 in DNA: TGTGCCAGCAGCTTCAGGGACATCTACGAGCAGTACTTC.

The gene calls are TRBV6-6 and TRBJ2-7; 10 nucleotides align to TRBD2. With V trimmed by 5 bases and J by 4 bases, 2 bases remained unmatched. Germline loops: CDR1 MNHNY, CDR2 SVGAGI (reference sequence). The CDR3 sequence is 13 residues long. CDR3 sequence (DNA): TGTGCCAGCAGTGGACTAGCGGATTACGAGCAGTACTTC. As protein: CASSGLADYEQYF.

The chain is built from TRBV5-1 and TRBJ2-7, with 12 bases identical to TRBD1. V was clipped by 3 bases and J by 5 bases; unmatched bases: 3. This CDR3 comprises 14 residues. Germline V gene sequence: CDR1 SGHRS, CDR2 YFSETQ. CDR3 DNA: TGCGCCAGCAGCTCTGGGACAGGGGGCGACGAGCAGTACTTC. Its translation: CASSSGTGGDEQYF. Combining the CDR3 with reference TRBV5-1 and TRBJ2-7 gives the whole variable domain KAGVTQTPRYLIKTRGQQVTLSCSPISGHRSVSWYQQTPGQGLQFLFEYFSETQRNKGNFPGRFSGRQFSNSRSEMNVSTLELGDSALYLCASSSGTGGDEQYFGPGTRLTVT.

Of note for this clone: One end of the junction fails to match germline, which may point to a read error. The V and J genes are TRBV5-8 and TRBJ2-3, with TRBD2 matching 13 bases. Germline CDR1 is SGHTS and CDR2 is YDEGEE. This CDR3 has 15 amino acids. The CDR3 DNA is TGTGCCAGCAGCCCCGGACTAGCGGGAGCAGATACGCAGTGTTTT. Protein product: CASSPGLAGADTQCF. Based on the CDR3 plus reference TRBV5-8 and TRBJ2-3, the full variable domain is EAGVTQSPTHLIKTRGQQATLRCSPISGHTSVYWYQQALGLGLQFLLWYDEGEERNRGNFPPRFSGRQFPNYSSELNVNALELEDSALYLCASSPGLAGADTQCFGPGTRLTVL.

This clone was counted a single time. This rearrangement joins TRBV12-5 to TRBJ1-1, with TRBD1 as a possible D gene (6 bases). V was cut by 5 bases and J by 1 base, with 14 bases left in between. The germline CDR1 and CDR2 sequences are LGHNT and FRNRAP. This CDR3 has 15 residues. CDR3 region: CASGPPGVENTEAFF. The DNA of the CDR3 is TGTGCTAGTGGTCCCCCAGGGGTTGAGAACACTGAAGCTTTCTTT.

V gene TRBV6-1 combines with J gene TRBJ2-5; TRBD2 agrees at 7 bases. Germline CDR1 is MNHNS and CDR2 is SASEGT. This CDR3 spans 15 amino acids. V dropped 0 bases and J dropped 5; count of bases not matched to a gene: 6. The CDR3: CASSEAGSGGETQYF. For the CDR3, the DNA is TGTGCCAGCAGTGAAGCTGGGTCCGGGGGGGAGACCCAGTACTTC.

This clone was detected a few times. The V call is TRBV10-1, the J call TRBJ2-1; 7 bases line up with TRBD2. Per germline, CDR1 WNHNN and CDR2 SYGVQD (reference sequence). V shed 3 bases, J shed 4 bases, and the junction held 6 bases outside the gene matches. The CDR3 is made up of 15 amino acids. In DNA form, the CDR3 reads TGCGCCAGCAGTGACCAAAGCGGGATTTACAATGAGCAGTTCTTC. Residues: CASSDQSGIYNEQFF.

This clone was picked up one time. The CDR3 DNA reads as TGTGCCAGCAGCTTAGAACTAGCGGGTTCCTACGAGCAGTACTTC. It translates to CASSLELAGSYEQYF. J is TRBJ2-7 and V is TRBV11-2; 9 nucleotides match TRBD2. The CDR3 spans 15 residues. Trimming removed 0 bases from V and 1 base from J; junction bases left unmatched: 1. Germline V CDR1 and CDR2: SGHAT, FQNNGV.

The rearrangement joins TRBV10-2 to TRBJ2-5; 7 nucleotides line up with TRBD1. The CDR3 is 13 residues long. V lost 9 bases to trimming and J lost 1 base; unmatched junction nucleotides: 5. From germline, CDR1 is WSHSY and CDR2 SAAADI. CDR3 in amino acids: CASTGQLQETQYF. DNA of the CDR3: TGCGCCAGTACGGGACAGCTCCAAGAGACCCAGTACTTC.

The chain uses TRBV6-5 and TRBJ1-2, with 9 bases aligning to TRBD1. The V gene's germline CDR1 is MNHEY and CDR2 SVGAGI. J gave up 6 bases and V 5 bases, and 7 bases lay outside the gene matches. This CDR3 is built from 14 residues. CDR3 amino acids: CASSGTGREDGYTF. CDR3 sequence (DNA): TGTGCCAGCAGTGGGACAGGGAGGGAAGATGGCTACACCTTC.

The chain joins TRBV13 to TRBJ2-1; the match to TRBD2 covers 13 bases. The trim removed 5 bases at V and 9 bases at J, leaving 7 bases unmatched. In germline, CDR1 is PRHDT, CDR2 FYEKMQ (reference sequence). This CDR3 is built from 15 residues. CDR3: CASSDTSGRVSEQFF. Here the CDR3 DNA reads TGTGCCAGCAGCGACACTAGCGGGAGGGTCAGTGAGCAGTTCTTC. Supplemented by reference TRBV13 and TRBJ2-1, the full variable domain reads AAGVIQSPRHLIKEKRETATLKCYPIPRHDTVYWYQQGPGQDPQFLISFYEKMQSDKGSIPDRFSAQQFSDYHSELNMSSLELGDSALYFCASSDTSGRVSEQFFGPGTRLTVL.

This rearrangement joins TRBV7-9 to TRBJ2-2, with D unclear. The CDR3 is 14 amino acids. Germline V CDR1 and CDR2: SEHNR, FQNEAQ (reference sequence). V was shortened by 0 bases and J by 1 base, with 3 bases between the two germline ends. The DNA for the CDR3 is TGTGCCAGCAGCTTAGCCGGGAACACCGGGGAGCTGTTTTTT. It yields the protein CASSLAGNTGELFF.

The chain recombines TRBV30 with TRBJ2-3; D unresolved. This CDR3 has 13 residues. V was cut by 2 bases and J by 0 bases, with 6 bases left in between. Germline lookup yields CDR1 GTSNPN and CDR2 SVGIG (reference sequence). CDR3 nucleotide sequence: TGTGCCTGGAGTATCGGGAGCACAGATACGCAGTATTTT. Its translation is CAWSIGSTDTQYF. Using reference TRBV30 and TRBJ2-3 for the parts outside the CDR3, the full variable domain is SQTIHQWPATLVQPVGSPLSLECTVEGTSNPNLYWYRQAAGRGLQLLFYSVGIGQISSEVPQNLSASRPQDRQFILSSKKLLLSDSGFYLCAWSIGSTDTQYFGPGTRLTVL.

The V and J genes are TRBV4-1 and TRBJ1-2; 7 nucleotides line up with TRBD1. CDR1 and CDR2 (germline): MGHRA, YSYEKL. Germline trimming cut 3 bases from V and 5 bases from J; bases unmatched to any gene: 12. The CDR3 spans 16 residues. The CDR3 coding sequence is TGCGCCAGCAGCCAGTCACAGGGGCTAATTGTTTATGGCTACACCTTC. Amino acids: CASSQSQGLIVYGYTF.

The V call is TRBV5-1, the J call TRBJ2-2, with D uncertain. V dropped 0 bases and J dropped 2 bases, with 8 bases sitting between them. CDR3 length: 15 amino acids. Per the germline V gene, CDR1 is SGHRS and CDR2 is YFSETQ. As DNA, the CDR3 is TGCGCCAGCAGCTTGGTACTGCAAAACACCGGGGAGCTGTTTTTT. Residues: CASSLVLQNTGELFF.